Below are 7 T cell receptor beta chains sequenced from a single sample in a study of PD-1 blockade in classical Hodgkin lymphoma. Time point: cycle 4 day 1 (C4D1), after 5 to 7 weeks of nivolumab. Exposure to brentuximab vedotin varied, and each patient had relapsed following autologous stem cell transplantation. Sequencing used immunoSEQ multiplex PCR; TCRdb keeps in-frame clones, though not all of them. The repertoire holds approximately 93,000 clones, with roughly 78% as singletons. The material sequenced was peripheral blood mononuclear cells (PBMCs), taken before the fourth cycle of nivolumab. Receptor source: a human donor with classical Hodgkin lymphoma.

The genes are TRBV6-5 and TRBJ2-3, with a weak D call TRBD2 (6 bases). Trimming removed 4 bases at V and 0 bases at J, with 11 bases between. The CDR3 runs to 15 residues. The germline CDR1 and CDR2 sequences are MNHEY and SVGAGI. The CDR3, as DNA: TGTGCCAGCAGTTGGGGGGTTGCGAGCACAGATACGCAGTATTTT. Protein: CASSWGVASTDTQYF.

This clone was picked up a small number of times. V usage is TRBV5-1 and J usage is TRBJ2-6; weak D call: TRBD1 (7 bases). Trimming removed 4 bases from V and 2 bases from J, with 10 bases in between. The CDR3 spans 15 residues. Germline V gene sequence: CDR1 SGHRS, CDR2 YFSETQ. The CDR3 sequence is CASSGGGAGANVLTF. The CDR3 nucleotides are TGCGCCAGCAGCGGAGGGGGCGCTGGGGCCAACGTCCTGACTTTC. Full variable domain (remainder filled in from reference TRBV5-1 and TRBJ2-6): KAGVTQTPRYLIKTRGQQVTLSCSPISGHRSVSWYQQTPGQGLQFLFEYFSETQRNKGNFPGRFSGRQFSNSRSEMNVSTLELGDSALYLCASSGGGAGANVLTFGAGSRLTVL.

This chain joins TRBV28 and TRBJ2-5, with 7 bases matching TRBD1. CDR3 size: 14 residues. V was pared by 3 bases and J by 6 bases, with 7 bases of the junction left unmatched. The germline V gene encodes CDR1 MDHEN and CDR2 SYDVKM. The chain's CDR3 is CASSFYRGWKTQYF. CDR3 nucleotides: TGTGCCAGCAGTTTCTACAGGGGATGGAAGACCCAGTACTTC.

The chain has TRBV5-6 and TRBJ1-1, with D perhaps matching TRBD1 (5 bases). Germline V CDR1 and CDR2: SGHDT, YYEEEE. The CDR3 covers 14 residues. V lost 2 bases, J lost 1 base, and 9 bases lay in between. In DNA, the CDR3 is TGTGCCAGCAGCTTTGGGGGAACGAACACTGAAGCTTTCTTT. This gives the protein CASSFGGTNTEAFF.

The table lists this clone with a few counts. The chain carries TRBV6-5 and TRBJ1-6; no firm D call. The germline CDR1 and CDR2 sequences are MNHEY and SVGAGI. CDR3 length: 13 amino acids. With 6 bases removed from V and 6 bases from J, the gap between germline ends came to 9 bases. CDR3 sequence (DNA): TGTGCCAGCAGACCCCAGAGTAATTCACCCCTCCACTTT. Protein product: CASRPQSNSPLHF.

The rearrangement links TRBV27 to TRBJ2-5, with D possibly matching TRBD2 (7 bases). This CDR3 spans 15 amino acids. Per the germline V gene, CDR1 is MNHEY and CDR2 is SMNVEV (reference sequence). V gave up 1 base and J gave up 11 bases, with 20 bases separating them. CDR3 bases: TGTGCCAGCAGTTTATGGGAGGGGATAGGGGGAGAGCAGTACTTC. It encodes CASSLWEGIGGEQYF.

J is TRBJ1-1 and V is TRBV7-2; 8 bases line up with TRBD1. This CDR3 comprises 14 residues. Germline-derived CDR1 and CDR2 are SGHTA and FQGNSA. V lost 3 bases, J lost 4 bases, and 4 bases stayed unmatched. The CDR3 sequence is CASSFVRGPTEAFF. The CDR3 DNA reads TGTGCCAGCAGCTTCGTCAGGGGGCCCACTGAAGCTTTCTTT. The variable domain in full, with the rest retrieved from reference TRBV7-2 and TRBJ1-1, is GAGVSQSPSNKVTEKGKDVELRCDPISGHTALYWYRQSLGQGLEFLIYFQGNSAPDKSGLPSDRFSAERTGGSVSTLTIQRTQQEDSAVYLCASSFVRGPTEAFFGQGTRLTVV.